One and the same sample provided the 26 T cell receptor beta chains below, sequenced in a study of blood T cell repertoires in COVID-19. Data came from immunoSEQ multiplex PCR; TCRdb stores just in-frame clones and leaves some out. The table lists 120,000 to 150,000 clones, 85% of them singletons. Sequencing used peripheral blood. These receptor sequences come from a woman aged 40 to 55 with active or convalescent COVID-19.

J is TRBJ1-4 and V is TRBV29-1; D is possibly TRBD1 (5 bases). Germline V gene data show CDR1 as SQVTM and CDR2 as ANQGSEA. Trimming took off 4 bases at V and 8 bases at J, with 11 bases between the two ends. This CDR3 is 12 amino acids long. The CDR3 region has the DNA TGCAGCGTTGGGTACGGGGGGGAAAAACTGTTTTTT. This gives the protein CSVGYGGEKLFF.

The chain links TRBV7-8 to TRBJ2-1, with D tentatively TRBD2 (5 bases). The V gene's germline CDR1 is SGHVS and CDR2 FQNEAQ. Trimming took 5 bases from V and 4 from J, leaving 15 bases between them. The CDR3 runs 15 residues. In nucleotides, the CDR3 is TGTGCCAGCAGCCCTACCTCCGGCGGGTACAATGAGCAGTTCTTC. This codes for CASSPTSGGYNEQFF.

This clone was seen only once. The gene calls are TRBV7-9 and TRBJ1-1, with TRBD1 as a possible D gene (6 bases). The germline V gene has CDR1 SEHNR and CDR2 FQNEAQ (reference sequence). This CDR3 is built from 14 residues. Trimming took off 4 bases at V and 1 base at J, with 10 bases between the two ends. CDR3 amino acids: CASSYRTENTEAFF. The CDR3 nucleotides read TGTGCCAGCAGCTACCGGACAGAGAACACTGAAGCTTTCTTT.

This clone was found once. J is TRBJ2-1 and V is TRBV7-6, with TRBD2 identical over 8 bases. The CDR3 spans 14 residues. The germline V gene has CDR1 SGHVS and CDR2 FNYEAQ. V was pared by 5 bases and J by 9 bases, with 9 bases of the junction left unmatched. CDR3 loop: CASSASREESEQFF. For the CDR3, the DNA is TGTGCCAGCAGCGCCTCGCGGGAGGAGAGTGAGCAGTTCTTC.

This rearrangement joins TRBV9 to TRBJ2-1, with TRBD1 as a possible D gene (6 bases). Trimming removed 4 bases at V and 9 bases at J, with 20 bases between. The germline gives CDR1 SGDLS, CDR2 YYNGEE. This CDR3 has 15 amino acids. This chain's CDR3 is CASSSPGTADSEQFF. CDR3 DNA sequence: TGTGCCAGCAGCTCTCCCGGGACGGCGGACAGTGAGCAGTTCTTC.

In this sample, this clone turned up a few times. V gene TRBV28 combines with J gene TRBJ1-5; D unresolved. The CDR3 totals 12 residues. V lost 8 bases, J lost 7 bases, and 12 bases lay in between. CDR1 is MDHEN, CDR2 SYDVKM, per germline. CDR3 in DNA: TGTGCCAGCGAGGAGGGATTGCAGCCCCAGCATTTT. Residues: CASEEGLQPQHF. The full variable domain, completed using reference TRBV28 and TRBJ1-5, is DVKVTQSSRYLVKRTGEKVFLECVQDMDHENMFWYRQDPGLGLRLIYFSYDVKMKEKGDIPEGYSVSREKKERFSLILESASTNQTSMYLCASEEGLQPQHFGDGTRLSIL.

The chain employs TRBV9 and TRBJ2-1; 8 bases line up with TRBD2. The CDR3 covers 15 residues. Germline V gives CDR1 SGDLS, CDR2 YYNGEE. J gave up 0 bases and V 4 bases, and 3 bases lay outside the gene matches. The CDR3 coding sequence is TGTGCCAGCAGCATCAGCGGGAGCTCCTACAATGAGCAGTTCTTC. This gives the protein CASSISGSSYNEQFF. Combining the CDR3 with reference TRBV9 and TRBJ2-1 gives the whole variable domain DSGVTQTPKHLITATGQRVTLRCSPRSGDLSVYWYQQSLDQGLQFLIQYYNGEERAKGNILERFSAQQFPDLHSELNLSSLELGDSALYFCASSISGSSYNEQFFGPGTRLTVL.

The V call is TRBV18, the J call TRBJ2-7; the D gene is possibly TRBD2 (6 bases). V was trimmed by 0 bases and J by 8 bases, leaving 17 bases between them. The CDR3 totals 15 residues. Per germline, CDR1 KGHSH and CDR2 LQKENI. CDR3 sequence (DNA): TGTGCCAGCTCACCACCCCTCCCCTCTGCGGGACAGCAGTACTTC. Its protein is CASSPPLPSAGQQYF.

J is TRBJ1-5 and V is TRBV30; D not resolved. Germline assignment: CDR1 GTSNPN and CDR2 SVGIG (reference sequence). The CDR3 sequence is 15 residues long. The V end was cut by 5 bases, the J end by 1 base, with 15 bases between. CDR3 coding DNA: TGTGCCTGGTCTTCCTCGGGGAGGAGCAATCAGCCCCAGCATTTT. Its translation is CAWSSSGRSNQPQHF.

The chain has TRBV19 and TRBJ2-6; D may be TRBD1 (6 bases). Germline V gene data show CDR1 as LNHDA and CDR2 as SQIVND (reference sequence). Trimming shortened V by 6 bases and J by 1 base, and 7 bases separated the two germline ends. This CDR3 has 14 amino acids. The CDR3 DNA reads TGTGCCAGTAGGCAGGGGTCTGGGGCCAACGTCCTGACTTTC. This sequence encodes CASRQGSGANVLTF. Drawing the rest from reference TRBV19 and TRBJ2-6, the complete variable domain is DGGITQSPKYLFRKEGQNVTLSCEQNLNHDAMYWYRQDPGQGLRLIYYSQIVNDFQKGDIAEGYSVSREKKESFPLTVTSAQKNPTAFYLCASRQGSGANVLTFGAGSRLTVL.

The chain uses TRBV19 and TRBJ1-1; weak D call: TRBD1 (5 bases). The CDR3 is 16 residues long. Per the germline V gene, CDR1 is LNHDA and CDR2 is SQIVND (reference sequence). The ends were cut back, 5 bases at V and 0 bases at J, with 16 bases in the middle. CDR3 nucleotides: TGTGCCAGTAGTCCAAGGCCAGGGTCGATGAACACTGAAGCTTTCTTT. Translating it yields CASSPRPGSMNTEAFF.

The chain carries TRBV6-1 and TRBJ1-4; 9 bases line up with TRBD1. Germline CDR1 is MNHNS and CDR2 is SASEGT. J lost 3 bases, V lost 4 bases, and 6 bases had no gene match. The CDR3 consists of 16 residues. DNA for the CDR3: TGTGCCAGCAGTGTTACGGACAGGGGTTCTAATGAAAAACTGTTTTTT. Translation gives CASSVTDRGSNEKLFF.

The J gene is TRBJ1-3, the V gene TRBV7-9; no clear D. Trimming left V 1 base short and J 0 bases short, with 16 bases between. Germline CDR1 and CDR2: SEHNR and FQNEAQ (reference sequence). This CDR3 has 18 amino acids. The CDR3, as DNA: TGTGCCAGCAGCTTAGAGAGCCTCGGGGAGAGCTCTGGAAACACCATATATTTT. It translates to CASSLESLGESSGNTIYF.

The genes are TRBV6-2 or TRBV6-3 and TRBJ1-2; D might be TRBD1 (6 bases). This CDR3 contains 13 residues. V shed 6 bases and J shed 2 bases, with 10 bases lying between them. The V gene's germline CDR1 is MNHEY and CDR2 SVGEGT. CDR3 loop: CASSIQGNYGYTF. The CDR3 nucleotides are TGTGCCAGCAGCATTCAGGGGAACTATGGCTACACCTTC.

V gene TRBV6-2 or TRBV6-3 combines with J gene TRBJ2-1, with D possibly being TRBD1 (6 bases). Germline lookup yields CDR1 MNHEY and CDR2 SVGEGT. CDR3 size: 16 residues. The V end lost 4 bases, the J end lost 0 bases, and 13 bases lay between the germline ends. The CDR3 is CASSLYRETSYNEQFF. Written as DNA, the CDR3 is TGTGCCAGCAGTTTATACAGGGAAACCTCCTACAATGAGCAGTTCTTC.

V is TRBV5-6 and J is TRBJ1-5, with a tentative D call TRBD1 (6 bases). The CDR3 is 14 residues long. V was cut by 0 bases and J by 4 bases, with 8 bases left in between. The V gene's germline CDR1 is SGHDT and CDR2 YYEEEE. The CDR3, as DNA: TGTGCCAGCAGCTTGGCTACAGGGAATCAGCCCCAGCATTTT. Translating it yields CASSLATGNQPQHF. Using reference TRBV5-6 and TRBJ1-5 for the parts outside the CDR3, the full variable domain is DAGVTQSPTHLIKTRGQQVTLRCSPKSGHDTVSWYQQALGQGPQFIFQYYEEEERQRGNFPDRFSGHQFPNYSSELNVNALLLGDSALYLCASSLATGNQPQHFGDGTRLSIL.

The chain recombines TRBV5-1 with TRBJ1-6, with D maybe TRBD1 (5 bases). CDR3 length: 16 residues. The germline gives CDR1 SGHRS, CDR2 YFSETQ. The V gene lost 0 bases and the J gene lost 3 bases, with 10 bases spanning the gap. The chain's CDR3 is CASSLGQPYYNSPLHF. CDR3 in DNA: TGCGCCAGCAGCTTGGGACAGCCATACTATAATTCACCCCTCCACTTT. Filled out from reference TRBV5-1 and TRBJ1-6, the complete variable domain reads KAGVTQTPRYLIKTRGQQVTLSCSPISGHRSVSWYQQTPGQGLQFLFEYFSETQRNKGNFPGRFSGRQFSNSRSEMNVSTLELGDSALYLCASSLGQPYYNSPLHFGNGTRLTVT.

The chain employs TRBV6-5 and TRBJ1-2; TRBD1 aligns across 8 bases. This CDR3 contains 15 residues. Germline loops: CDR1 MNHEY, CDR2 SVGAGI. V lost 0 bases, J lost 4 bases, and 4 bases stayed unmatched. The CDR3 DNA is TGTGCCAGCAGTTACTCGGCAGGGGGCACCTATGGCTACACCTTC. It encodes CASSYSAGGTYGYTF.

The CDR3 bases are TGTGCCAGCAGCTTAGAAACAAACACTGAAGCTTTCTTT. Protein product: CASSLETNTEAFF. The rearrangement links TRBV11-3 to TRBJ1-1; D not resolved. CDR1 SGHNT and CDR2 YENEEA come from the germline V gene. The V gene lost 0 bases and the J gene lost 2 bases, with 4 bases spanning the gap. The CDR3 sequence is 13 residues long.

The CDR3 sequence is CASSSTGKGSNQPQHF. The CDR3 DNA reads as TGTGCCAGCAGTTCCACAGGGAAGGGAAGCAATCAGCCCCAGCATTTT. The chain recombines TRBV6-5 with TRBJ1-5, with D tentatively TRBD1 (6 bases). This CDR3 region has 16 residues. Germline V gene lookup returns CDR1 MNHEY and CDR2 SVGAGI. V gave up 4 bases and J gave up 1 base, with 14 bases separating them.

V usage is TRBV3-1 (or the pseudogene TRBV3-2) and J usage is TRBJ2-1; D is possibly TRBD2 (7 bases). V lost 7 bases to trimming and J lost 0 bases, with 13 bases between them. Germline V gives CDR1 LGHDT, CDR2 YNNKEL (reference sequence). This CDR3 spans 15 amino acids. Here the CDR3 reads CASNLGGGSYNEQFF. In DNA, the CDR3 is TGTGCCAGCAACTTAGGGGGGGGCTCCTACAATGAGCAGTTCTTC.

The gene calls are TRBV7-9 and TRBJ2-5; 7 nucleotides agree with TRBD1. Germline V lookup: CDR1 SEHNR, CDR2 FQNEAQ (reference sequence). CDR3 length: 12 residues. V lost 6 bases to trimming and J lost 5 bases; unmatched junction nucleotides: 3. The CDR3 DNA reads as TGTGCCAGCAGACAGGGGTGGGAGACCCAGTACTTC. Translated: CASRQGWETQYF. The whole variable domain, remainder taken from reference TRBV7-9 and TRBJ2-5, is DTGVSQNPRHKITKRGQNVTFRCDPISEHNRLYWYRQTLGQGPEFLTYFQNEAQLEKSRLLSDRFSAERPKGSFSTLEIQRTEQGDSAMYLCASRQGWETQYFGPGTRLLVL.

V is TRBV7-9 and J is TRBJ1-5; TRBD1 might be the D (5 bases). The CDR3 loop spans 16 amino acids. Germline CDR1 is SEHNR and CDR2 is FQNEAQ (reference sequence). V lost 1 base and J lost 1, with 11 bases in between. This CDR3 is CASSLGGSSSNQPQHF. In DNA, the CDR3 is TGTGCCAGCAGCTTAGGGGGCAGCTCAAGCAATCAGCCCCAGCATTTT.

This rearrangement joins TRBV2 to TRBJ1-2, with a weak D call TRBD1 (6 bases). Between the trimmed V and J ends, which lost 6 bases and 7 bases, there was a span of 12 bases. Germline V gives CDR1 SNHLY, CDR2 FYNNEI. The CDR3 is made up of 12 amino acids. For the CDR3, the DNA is TGTGCCAGCAGCTCCAGGGGAAGTGGCTACACCTTC. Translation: CASSSRGSGYTF.

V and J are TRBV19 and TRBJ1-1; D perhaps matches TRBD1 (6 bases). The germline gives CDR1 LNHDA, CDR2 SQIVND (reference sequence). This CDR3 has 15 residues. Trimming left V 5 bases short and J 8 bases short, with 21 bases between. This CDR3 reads CASSVSTGRTGEAFF. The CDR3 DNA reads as TGTGCCAGTAGTGTCTCGACAGGAAGGACGGGGGAAGCTTTCTTT.

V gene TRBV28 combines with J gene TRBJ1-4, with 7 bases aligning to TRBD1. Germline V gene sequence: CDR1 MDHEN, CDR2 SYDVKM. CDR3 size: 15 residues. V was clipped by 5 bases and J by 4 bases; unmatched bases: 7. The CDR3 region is CASSTRQGLNEKLFF. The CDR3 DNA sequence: TGTGCCAGCAGTACCCGACAGGGCCTTAATGAAAAACTGTTTTTT.